This T cell receptor (beta chain) is drawn from a study of T-cell reconstitution after alpha-beta-depleted transplantation in children. The CDR3 sequence is 15 residues long. Between the trimmed V and J ends, which lost 1 base and 7 bases, there was a span of 11 bases. Germline V gene sequence: CDR1 SGHTA, CDR2 FQGNSA. It was with unique molecular identifiers that the TCRbeta library was prepared. From the PCR reads, TCRdb called clonotypes with MiXCR, one entry per CDR3 protein. The table records 300,000 or so distinct CDR3 sequences, more than 9% of them present only once. The chain is built from TRBV7-2 and TRBJ1-6; D not resolved. The receptor comes from a human donor who donated a stem cell graft to a child with SCID. The specimen comprised PBMCs from the stem cell graft donor, sampled from the stem cell graft. CDR3: CASSLGFSLNSPLHF. CDR3 in DNA: TGTGCCAGCAGCTTAGGGTTCAGCCTGAATTCACCCCTCCACTTT.